This T cell receptor beta chain came from a study of cytomegalovirus exposure and HLA in healthy donors. General study findings and limits: In a later analysis, 15,000 to 20,000 TCR beta sequences were associated with HLA alleles at 0.05 false discovery rate. Later analysis suggested links between common viral pathogens and several top significant clusters. TCR beta V- and J-gene trimming was later associated with a missense DCLRE1C variant.

The V gene end was trimmed by 2 bases and the J gene end by 0 bases; junction bases not matched to a gene: 0. CDR1 MNHEY and CDR2 SMNVEV come from the germline V gene (reference sequence). This CDR3 has 15 residues. Vbeta (60) and Jbeta (13) primers were used in the PCR. Libraries were prepared by immunoSEQ multiplex PCR; TCRdb keeps only in-frame clonotypes and omits some of them. Of around 120,000 clones listed, about 79% are singletons. As regards this clone: Its specificity is unknown.

This TCR came from a man between 50 and 59 years old in good health and CMV-seronegative. The chain combines TRBV27 with TRBJ2-2, with 7 bases that match TRBD2. The material sequenced was PBMCs. DNA of the CDR3: TGTGCCAGCAGTTTAGGGACTACGAACACCGGGGAGCTGTTTTTT. Its translation is CASSLGTTNTGELFF.